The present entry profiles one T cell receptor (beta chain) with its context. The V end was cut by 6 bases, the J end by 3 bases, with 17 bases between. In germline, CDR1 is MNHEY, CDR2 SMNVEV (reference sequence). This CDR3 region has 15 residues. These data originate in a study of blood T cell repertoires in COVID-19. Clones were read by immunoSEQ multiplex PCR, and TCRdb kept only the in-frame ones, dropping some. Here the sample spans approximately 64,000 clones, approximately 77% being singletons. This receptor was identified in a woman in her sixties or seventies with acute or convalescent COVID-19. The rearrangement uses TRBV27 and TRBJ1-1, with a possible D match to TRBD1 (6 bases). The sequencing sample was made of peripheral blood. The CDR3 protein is CASRQSGTRDTEAFF. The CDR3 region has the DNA TGTGCCAGCAGACAATCGGGGACAAGAGACACTGAAGCTTTCTTT.